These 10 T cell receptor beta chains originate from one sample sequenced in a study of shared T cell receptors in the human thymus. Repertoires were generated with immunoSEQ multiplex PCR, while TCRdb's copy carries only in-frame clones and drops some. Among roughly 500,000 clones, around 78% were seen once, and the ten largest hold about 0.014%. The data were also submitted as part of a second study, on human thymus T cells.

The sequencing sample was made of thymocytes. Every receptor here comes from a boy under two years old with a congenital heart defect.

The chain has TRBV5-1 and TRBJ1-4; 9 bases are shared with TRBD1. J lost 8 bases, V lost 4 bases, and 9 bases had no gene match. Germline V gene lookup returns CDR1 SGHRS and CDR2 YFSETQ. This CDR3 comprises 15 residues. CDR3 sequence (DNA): TGCGCCAGCAGCCCTGAACAGGGGGCGCGAGAAAAACTGTTTTTT. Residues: CASSPEQGAREKLFF.

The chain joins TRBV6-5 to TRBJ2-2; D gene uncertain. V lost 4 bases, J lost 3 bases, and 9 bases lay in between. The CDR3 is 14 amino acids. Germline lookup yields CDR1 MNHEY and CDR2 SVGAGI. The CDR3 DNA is TGTGCCAGCAGTTGTGAGAGGTACACCGGGGAGCTGTTTTTT. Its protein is CASSCERYTGELFF.

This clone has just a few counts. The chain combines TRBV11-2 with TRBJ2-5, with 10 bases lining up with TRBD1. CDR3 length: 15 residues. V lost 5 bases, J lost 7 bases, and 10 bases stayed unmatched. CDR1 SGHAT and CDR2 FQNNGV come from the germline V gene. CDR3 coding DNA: TGTGCCAGCAGCCGTGGGACAGGGGTCACCTCGACCCAGTACTTC. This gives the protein CASSRGTGVTSTQYF.

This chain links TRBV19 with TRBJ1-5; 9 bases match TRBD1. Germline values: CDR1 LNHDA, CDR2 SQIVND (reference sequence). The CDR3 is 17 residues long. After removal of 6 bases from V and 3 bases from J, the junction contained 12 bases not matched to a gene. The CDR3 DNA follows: TGTGCCAGTAGGAACATTGAGGGGACAGGGTCCAATCAGCCCCAGCATTTT. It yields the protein CASRNIEGTGSNQPQHF. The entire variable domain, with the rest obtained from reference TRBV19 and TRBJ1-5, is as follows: DGGITQSPKYLFRKEGQNVTLSCEQNLNHDAMYWYRQDPGQGLRLIYYSQIVNDFQKGDIAEGYSVSREKKESFPLTVTSAQKNPTAFYLCASRNIEGTGSNQPQHFGDGTRLSIL.

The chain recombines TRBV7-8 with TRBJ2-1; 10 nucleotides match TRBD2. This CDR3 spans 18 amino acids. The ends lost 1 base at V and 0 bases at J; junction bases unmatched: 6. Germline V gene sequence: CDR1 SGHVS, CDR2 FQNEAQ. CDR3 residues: CASSLVASGSGSYNEQFF. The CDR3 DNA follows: TGTGCCAGCAGCTTAGTGGCTAGCGGGAGTGGCTCCTACAATGAGCAGTTCTTC. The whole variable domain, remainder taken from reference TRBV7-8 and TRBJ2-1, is GAGVSQSPRYKVAKRGQDVALRCDPISGHVSLFWYQQALGQGPEFLTYFQNEAQLDKSGLPSDRFFAERPEGSVSTLKIQRTQQEDSAVYLCASSLVASGSGSYNEQFFGPGTRLTVL.

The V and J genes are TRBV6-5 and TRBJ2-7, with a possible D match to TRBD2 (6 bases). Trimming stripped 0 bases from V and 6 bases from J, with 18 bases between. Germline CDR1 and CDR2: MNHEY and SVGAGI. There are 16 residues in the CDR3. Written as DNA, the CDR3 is TGTGCCAGCAGTTACTCGGACGCAATACGGGAGTGCGAGCAGTACTTC. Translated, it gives CASSYSDAIRECEQYF.

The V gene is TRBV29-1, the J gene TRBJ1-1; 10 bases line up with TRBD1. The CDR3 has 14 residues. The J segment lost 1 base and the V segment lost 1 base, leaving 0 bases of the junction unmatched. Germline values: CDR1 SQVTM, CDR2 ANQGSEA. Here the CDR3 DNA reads TGCAGCGTTGAAGGGACAGGGGGGAACACTGAAGCTTTCTTT. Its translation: CSVEGTGGNTEAFF.

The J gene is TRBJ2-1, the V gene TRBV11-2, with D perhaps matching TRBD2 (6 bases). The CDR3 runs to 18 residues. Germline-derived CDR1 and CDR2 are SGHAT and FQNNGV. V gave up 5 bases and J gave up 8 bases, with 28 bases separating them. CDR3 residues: CASSPWAHPGARIHEQFF. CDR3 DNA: TGTGCCAGCAGCCCCTGGGCACACCCGGGAGCGAGGATCCATGAGCAGTTCTTC.

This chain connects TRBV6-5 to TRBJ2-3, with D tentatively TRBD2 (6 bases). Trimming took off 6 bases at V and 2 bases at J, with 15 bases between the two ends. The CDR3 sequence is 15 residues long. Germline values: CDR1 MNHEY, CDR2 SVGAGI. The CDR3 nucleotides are TGTGCCAGCAGCCTTAGACTAGGATACACAGATACGCAGTATTTT. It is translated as CASSLRLGYTDTQYF.

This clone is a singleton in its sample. In DNA form, the CDR3 reads TGTGCCAGCTCATACCATCCCCTGGGACTAGCCCATGCCTACGAGCAGTACTTC. As protein: CASSYHPLGLAHAYEQYF. The chain joins TRBV18 to TRBJ2-7, with 9 bases matching TRBD2. The CDR3 runs to 18 residues. The trim removed 5 bases at V and 2 bases at J, leaving 16 bases unmatched. Germline CDR1 and CDR2: KGHSH and LQKENI.